The following is a T cell receptor (beta chain) sequence with its context. Antigen: not known. V lost 0 bases to trimming and J lost 2 bases; unmatched junction nucleotides: 3. Per the germline V gene, CDR1 is SGHRS and CDR2 is YFSETQ. This CDR3 has 15 amino acids. The data were taken from a study of OX40 agonist ivuxolimab in advanced cancers. Produced via immunoSEQ multiplex PCR; TCRdb's table is partial and in-frame only. The sample holds approximately 41,000 clones; about 87% are singletons and the top ten take about a third. General study findings and limits: Both CD4+ and CD8+ T cell populations in blood had undergone clonal expansion by week 6 at 0.1 to 3.0 mg/kg.

The chain links TRBV5-1 to TRBJ2-5; TRBD2 aligns across 8 bases. The receptor comes from an adult with an advanced solid tumor such as melanoma, head and neck, liver or kidney cancer. This specimen consisted of CD4+ or CD8+ T cells sorted from blood, obtained in a trial of the OX40 agonist ivuxolimab. The CDR3 bases are TGCGCCAGCAGCTTGGAGGGACTAGTTCAAGAGACCCAGTACTTC. Amino acids: CASSLEGLVQETQYF.